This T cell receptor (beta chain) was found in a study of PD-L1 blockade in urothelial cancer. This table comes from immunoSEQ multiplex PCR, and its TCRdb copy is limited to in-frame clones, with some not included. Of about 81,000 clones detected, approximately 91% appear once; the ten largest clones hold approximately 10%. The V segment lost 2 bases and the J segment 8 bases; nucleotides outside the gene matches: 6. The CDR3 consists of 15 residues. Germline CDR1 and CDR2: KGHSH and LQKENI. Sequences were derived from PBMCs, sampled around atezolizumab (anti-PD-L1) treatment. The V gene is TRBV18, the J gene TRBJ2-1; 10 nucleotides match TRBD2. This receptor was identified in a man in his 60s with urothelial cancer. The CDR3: CASSPSSGGGYEQFF. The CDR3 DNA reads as TGTGCCAGCTCACCATCAAGCGGGGGGGGGTATGAGCAGTTCTTC. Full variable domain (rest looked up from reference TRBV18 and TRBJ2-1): NAGVMQNPRHLVRRRGQEARLRCSPMKGHSHVYWYRQLPEEGLKFMVYLQKENIIDESGMPKERFSAEFPKEGPSILRIQQVVRGDSAAYFCASSPSSGGGYEQFFGPGTRLTVL.